Detailed here is one T cell receptor beta chain. Trimming took 6 bases from V and 4 from J; bases not matched to a gene: 5. CDR3 length: 15 amino acids. CDR1 and CDR2 from the germline V gene are MNHEY and SVGEGT. Assay used: immunoSEQ multiplex PCR; TCRdb lists only in-frame clones, some missing. The sample has about 300,000 clones, approximately 84% seen once. This entry belongs to a study of blood T cell repertoires in COVID-19. As for the study in general: The analysed material was cDNA or gDNA that came from T cells, B-cell-depleted T cells, or PBMCs.

Those enrolled, adults aged 18 to 89 years, came from under 25 US areas. Self-reported history from a screening survey and questionnaire set each donor's cohort. Symptom resolution, clearance, or two negative PCRs marked donors in Cohort 3 as recovered. The gene calls are TRBV6-2 or TRBV6-3 and TRBJ2-1, with 11 bases that match TRBD2. The sequence was collected from a man aged 30 to 39 who had recovered from COVID-19. Sequencing was done on a sample of PBMCs or T cells enriched from blood (not recorded which). The CDR3, as DNA: TGTGCCAGCAGCAGACTAGCGGGGAATTACAATGAGCAGTTCTTC. Protein product: CASSRLAGNYNEQFF.